This T cell receptor (beta chain) was obtained from a study of T cell responses to AZD1222 COVID-19 vaccine. Points from the study as a whole: Increased Spike-specific TCR breadth and depth were observed after two AZD1222 doses. Clonal diversity may have been underestimated, and the donors were mostly white British, with more females than males.

Germline assignment: CDR1 SGDLS and CDR2 YYNGEE. This CDR3 has 8 residues. Method: immunoSEQ multiplex PCR; TCRdb's copy keeps in-frame clones and lacks some. The sample shows roughly 150,000 clones, 90% to 95% of them seen only once. Notes on this clone: Its antigen is still unknown. At one end the junction does not follow the germline gene, possibly because of a read error.

This sample comprised peripheral blood, obtained on day 0 of AZD1222 vaccination. This receptor was taken from an adult in good health. This chain joins TRBV9 and TRBJ2-7; no firm D call. CDR3 sequence: CANPRLDF. The CDR3 DNA is TGTGCCAATCCTCGTCTAGACTTC.